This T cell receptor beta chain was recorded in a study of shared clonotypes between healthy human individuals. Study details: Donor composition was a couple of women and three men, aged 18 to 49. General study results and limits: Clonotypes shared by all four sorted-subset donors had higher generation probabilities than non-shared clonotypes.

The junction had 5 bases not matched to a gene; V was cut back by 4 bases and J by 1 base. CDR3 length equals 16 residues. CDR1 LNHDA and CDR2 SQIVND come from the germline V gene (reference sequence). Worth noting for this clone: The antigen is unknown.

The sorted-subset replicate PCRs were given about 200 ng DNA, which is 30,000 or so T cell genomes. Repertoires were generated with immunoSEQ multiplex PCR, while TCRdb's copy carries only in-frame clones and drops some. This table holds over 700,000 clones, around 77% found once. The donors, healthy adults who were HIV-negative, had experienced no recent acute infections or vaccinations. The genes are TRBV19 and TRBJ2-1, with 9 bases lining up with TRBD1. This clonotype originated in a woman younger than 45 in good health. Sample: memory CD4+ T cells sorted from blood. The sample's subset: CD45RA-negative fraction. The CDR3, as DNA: TGTGCCAGTAGTAGGGGACAGGGATCTTCCTACAATGAGCAGTTCTTC. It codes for CASSRGQGSSYNEQFF.